The rows below give T cell receptor beta chains drawn from one sample of a study of blood T cell repertoires in COVID-19. Profiled with immunoSEQ multiplex PCR; TCRdb holds only in-frame clones, not every one. The top ten clones hold about 9.6% of a sample with about 250,000 clones, roughly 80% of them seen once. Sequences were obtained from peripheral blood. The receptors were sampled from an older man with acute or convalescent COVID-19. The CDR3 runs from the conserved cysteine through the conserved F or W. A D gene is named only where the DNA matches it firmly. The size of a clone is reported for some rows only, either as once, few or many, or as a class for expanded clones.

V gene: TRBV19
clone size: few
J gene: TRBJ1-4
D gene: TRBD1
CDR3 protein: CATSNLWDSSWGLGSEKLFF
CDR3 DNA: TGTGCCACCTCAAACCTTTGGGACAGCTCTTGGGGGCTCGGGTCTGAAAAACTGTTTTTT

V gene: TRBV5-4
clone size: .
J gene: TRBJ2-1
D gene: TRBD2
CDR3 protein: CASSPSGRSGNEQFF
CDR3 DNA: TGTGCCAGCAGCCCTAGCGGGAGGAGCGGAAATGAGCAGTTCTTC

V gene: TRBV19
clone size: .
J gene: TRBJ2-7
D gene: .
CDR3 protein: CASSIEGAASYEQYF
CDR3 DNA: TGTGCCAGTAGTATAGAAGGGGCGGCTTCCTACGAGCAGTACTTC

V gene: TRBV18
clone size: .
J gene: TRBJ1-4
D gene: .
CDR3 protein: CASSRGGAEKLFF
CDR3 DNA: TGTGCCAGCTCACGGGGGGGAGCTGAAAAACTGTTTTTT

V gene: TRBV19
clone size: few
J gene: TRBJ1-5
D gene: .
CDR3 protein: CASSSPLTGNSNQPQHF
CDR3 DNA: TGTGCCAGTAGTAGCCCCCTTACAGGGAATAGCAATCAGCCCCAGCATTTT

V gene: TRBV6-5
clone size: .
J gene: TRBJ1-5
D gene: .
CDR3 protein: CASSYERIDSNQPQHF
CDR3 DNA: TGTGCCAGCAGTTACGAGAGGATCGATAGCAATCAGCCCCAGCATTTT

V gene: TRBV28
clone size: .
J gene: TRBJ2-7
D gene: TRBD1
CDR3 protein: CASTPWGTGIHEQYF
CDR3 DNA: TGTGCCAGCACCCCATGGGGGACAGGGATTCACGAGCAGTACTTC

V gene: TRBV18
clone size: .
J gene: TRBJ1-6
D gene: .
CDR3 protein: CASSPMDSNSPLHF
CDR3 DNA: TGTGCCAGCTCACCAATGGACAGTAATTCACCCCTCCACTTT

V gene: TRBV12-3/TRBV12-4
clone size: .
J gene: TRBJ1-1
D gene: .
CDR3 protein: CASSSRRTTEAFF
CDR3 DNA: TGTGCCAGCAGTTCGAGGAGGACGACTGAAGCTTTCTTT

V gene: TRBV7-2
clone size: .
J gene: TRBJ2-7
D gene: TRBD2
CDR3 protein: CASSLASGGNYEQYF
CDR3 DNA: TGTGCCAGCAGCTTAGCTAGCGGGGGCAACTACGAGCAGTACTTC

V gene: TRBV30
clone size: few
J gene: TRBJ1-6
D gene: TRBD1
CDR3 protein: CAWRQDRGRFSPLHF
CDR3 DNA: TGTGCCTGGAGGCAAGACAGGGGGCGTTTTTCACCCCTCCACTTT

V gene: TRBV6-5
clone size: .
J gene: TRBJ1-3
D gene: TRBD1
CDR3 protein: CASSLGQGVRNTIYF
CDR3 DNA: TGTGCCAGCAGTTTGGGACAGGGGGTGAGAAACACCATATATTTT

V gene: TRBV4-2
clone size: .
J gene: TRBJ1-2
D gene: .
CDR3 protein: CASSQDDREAGGYTF
CDR3 DNA: TGTGCCAGCAGCCAAGATGACCGGGAAGCCGGTGGCTACACCTTC

V gene: TRBV11-2
clone size: .
J gene: TRBJ2-3
D gene: TRBD2
CDR3 protein: CASSRGSQRGKTDTQYF
CDR3 DNA: TGTGCCAGCAGCCGAGGTTCCCAGCGGGGAAAAACAGATACGCAGTATTTT

V gene: TRBV28
clone size: .
J gene: TRBJ2-7
D gene: TRBD1
CDR3 protein: CASSGYGTGGFLEQYF
CDR3 DNA: TGTGCCAGCAGTGGCTATGGGACAGGGGGATTCCTCGAGCAGTACTTC

V gene: TRBV28
clone size: .
J gene: TRBJ1-2
D gene: .
CDR3 protein: CASLGQSYGYTF
CDR3 DNA: TGTGCCAGCCTCGGACAGAGCTATGGCTACACCTTC

V gene: TRBV28
clone size: .
J gene: TRBJ1-3
D gene: .
CDR3 protein: CASTSRVPRSGNTIYF
CDR3 DNA: TGTGCCAGCACCTCTCGGGTTCCGCGCTCTGGAAACACCATATATTTT

V gene: TRBV4-1
clone size: once
J gene: TRBJ1-3
D gene: TRBD1
CDR3 protein: CASSPGQGFGVWGNTIYF
CDR3 DNA: TGCGCCAGCAGCCCAGGACAGGGATTTGGAGTTTGGGGAAACACCATATATTTT

V gene: TRBV7-9
clone size: .
J gene: TRBJ2-1
D gene: TRBD2
CDR3 protein: CASSLDTGLAGVKEQFF
CDR3 DNA: TGTGCCAGCAGCCTCGATACCGGACTAGCGGGAGTAAAAGAGCAGTTCTTC

V gene: TRBV6-4
clone size: .
J gene: TRBJ2-1
D gene: .
CDR3 protein: CASSRGDRPYNEQFF
CDR3 DNA: TGTGCCAGCAGTAGGGGGGACAGACCCTACAATGAGCAGTTCTTC

V gene: TRBV18
clone size: .
J gene: TRBJ2-7
D gene: TRBD1
CDR3 protein: CASSPSGTGGFYEQYF
CDR3 DNA: TGTGCCAGCTCTCCTTCCGGGACAGGGGGTTTTTACGAGCAGTACTTC

V gene: TRBV5-6
clone size: .
J gene: TRBJ1-5
D gene: .
CDR3 protein: CASSFADGQPQHF
CDR3 DNA: TGTGCCAGCAGCTTTGCAGACGGGCAGCCCCAGCATTTT

V gene: TRBV3-1/TRBV3-2
clone size: .
J gene: TRBJ1-2
D gene: .
CDR3 protein: CASVSPGNYGYTF
CDR3 DNA: TGTGCCAGCGTTTCCCCCGGGAACTATGGCTACACCTTC

V gene: TRBV2
clone size: .
J gene: TRBJ2-1
D gene: .
CDR3 protein: CASSEWASEGNEQFF
CDR3 DNA: TGTGCCAGCAGTGAATGGGCTAGCGAGGGCAATGAGCAGTTCTTC

V gene: TRBV6-4
clone size: .
J gene: TRBJ1-1
D gene: TRBD1
CDR3 protein: CASREQGGVNTEAFF
CDR3 DNA: TGTGCCAGCAGGGAACAGGGGGGGGTGAACACTGAAGCTTTCTTT

V gene: TRBV19
clone size: .
J gene: TRBJ2-7
D gene: .
CDR3 protein: CASSTTQVPYEQYF
CDR3 DNA: TGTGCCAGTAGTACCACACAGGTTCCCTACGAGCAGTACTTC

V gene: TRBV3-1/TRBV3-2
clone size: .
J gene: TRBJ2-5
D gene: TRBD1
CDR3 protein: CASSYTPGQRKETQYF
CDR3 DNA: TGTGCCAGCAGCTATACTCCGGGACAGAGGAAGGAGACCCAGTACTTC

V gene: TRBV19
clone size: many
J gene: TRBJ1-6
D gene: TRBD1
CDR3 protein: CASSAPSGQGNSPLHF
CDR3 DNA: TGTGCCAGTAGTGCCCCTTCTGGACAGGGGAATTCACCCCTCCACTTT

V gene: TRBV19
clone size: .
J gene: TRBJ2-1
D gene: TRBD1
CDR3 protein: CASSKGTGYSSYNEQFF
CDR3 DNA: TGTGCCAGTAGTAAGGGGACAGGGTACAGCTCCTACAATGAGCAGTTCTTC